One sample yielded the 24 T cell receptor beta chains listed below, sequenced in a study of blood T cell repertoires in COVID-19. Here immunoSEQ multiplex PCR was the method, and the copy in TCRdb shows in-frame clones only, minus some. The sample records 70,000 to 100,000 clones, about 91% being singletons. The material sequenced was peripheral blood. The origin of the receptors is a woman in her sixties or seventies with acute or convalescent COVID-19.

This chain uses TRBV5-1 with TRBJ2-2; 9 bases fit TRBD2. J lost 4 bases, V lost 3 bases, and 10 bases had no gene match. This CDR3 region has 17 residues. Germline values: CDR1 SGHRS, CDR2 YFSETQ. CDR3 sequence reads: CASSSDSGSRVTGELFF. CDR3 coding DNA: TGCGCCAGCAGCTCGGATAGCGGGAGTCGGGTCACCGGGGAGCTGTTTTTT.

In DNA, the CDR3 is TGTGCCAGCAGTTACACCGGGACAGGGGATTCACCCCTCCACTTT. Translated, it gives CASSYTGTGDSPLHF. V is TRBV6-5 and J is TRBJ1-6, with TRBD1 matching 10 bases. Losses at the gene ends were 2 bases for V and 8 bases for J; bases not matched to a gene: 3. Germline V gene sequence: CDR1 MNHEY, CDR2 SVGAGI. CDR3 size: 15 residues.

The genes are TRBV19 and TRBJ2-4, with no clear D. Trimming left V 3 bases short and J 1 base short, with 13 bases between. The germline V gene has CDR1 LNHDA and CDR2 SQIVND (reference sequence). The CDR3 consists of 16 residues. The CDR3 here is CASSIDTRAAKNIQYF. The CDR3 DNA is TGTGCCAGTAGTATTGACACGCGTGCGGCCAAAAACATTCAGTACTTC.

CDR3 sequence: CASSPSGAPTGELFF. In DNA, the CDR3 is TGTGCCAGCTCGCCAAGCGGGGCCCCAACCGGGGAGCTGTTTTTT. The chain has TRBV18 and TRBJ2-2; 7 bases fit TRBD2. This CDR3 comprises 15 residues. Germline lookup yields CDR1 KGHSH and CDR2 LQKENI. After removal of 6 bases from V and 5 bases from J, the junction contained 9 bases not matched to a gene.

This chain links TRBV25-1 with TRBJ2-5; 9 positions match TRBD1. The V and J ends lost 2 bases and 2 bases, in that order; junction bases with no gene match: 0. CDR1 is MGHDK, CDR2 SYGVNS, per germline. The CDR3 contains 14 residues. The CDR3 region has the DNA TGTGCCAGCAGTGAAGGGACAGGGCAAGAGACCCAGTACTTC. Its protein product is CASSEGTGQETQYF. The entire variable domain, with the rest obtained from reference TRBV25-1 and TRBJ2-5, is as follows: EADIYQTPRYLVIGTGKKITLECSQTMGHDKMYWYQQDPGMELHLIHYSYGVNSTEKGDLSSESTVSRIRTEHFPLTLESARPSHTSQYLCASSEGTGQETQYFGPGTRLLVL.

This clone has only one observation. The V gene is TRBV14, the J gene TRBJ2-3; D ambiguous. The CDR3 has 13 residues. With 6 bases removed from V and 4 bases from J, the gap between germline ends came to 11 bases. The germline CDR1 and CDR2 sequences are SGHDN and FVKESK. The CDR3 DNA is TGTGCCAGCAGTCGCGGCCGCCCAGATACGCAGTATTTT. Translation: CASSRGRPDTQYF.

The CDR3 nucleotides are TGTGCCAGCAGCTACCCACAAGACATACTTTTCGACGATGAGCAGTTCTTC. This encodes CASSYPQDILFDDEQFF. This chain joins TRBV21-1 and TRBJ2-1; the table calls TRBD1, which could not be checked here. TRBV21-1 is a listed pseudogene. The CDR3 totals 17 residues.

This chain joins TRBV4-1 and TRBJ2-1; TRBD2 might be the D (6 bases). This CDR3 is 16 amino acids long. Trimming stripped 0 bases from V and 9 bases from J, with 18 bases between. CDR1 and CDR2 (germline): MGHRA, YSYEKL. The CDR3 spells CASSQEVAGRSGEQFF. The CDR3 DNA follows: TGCGCCAGCAGCCAAGAAGTGGCGGGGAGGAGTGGTGAGCAGTTCTTC.

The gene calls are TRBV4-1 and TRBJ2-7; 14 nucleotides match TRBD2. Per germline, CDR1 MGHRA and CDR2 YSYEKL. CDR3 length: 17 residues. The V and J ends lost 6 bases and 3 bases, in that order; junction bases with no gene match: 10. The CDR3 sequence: CASSPSGTSGGYYEQYF. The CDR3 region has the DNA TGCGCCAGCAGTCCCTCCGGGACTAGCGGGGGATACTACGAGCAGTACTTC.

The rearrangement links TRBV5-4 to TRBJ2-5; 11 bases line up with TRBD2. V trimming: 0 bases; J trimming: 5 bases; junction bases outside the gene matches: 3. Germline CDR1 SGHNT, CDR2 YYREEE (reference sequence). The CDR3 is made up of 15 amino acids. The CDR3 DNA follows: TGTGCCAGCAGCTTGGGACTAGCGGGATGGGAGACCCAGTACTTC. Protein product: CASSLGLAGWETQYF.

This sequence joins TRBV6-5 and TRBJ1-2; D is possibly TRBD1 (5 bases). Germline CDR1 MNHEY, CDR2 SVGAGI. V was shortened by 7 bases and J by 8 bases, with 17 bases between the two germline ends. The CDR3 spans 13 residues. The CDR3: CASNSFWGWGYTF. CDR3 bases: TGTGCCAGCAACTCGTTTTGGGGCTGGGGCTACACCTTC.

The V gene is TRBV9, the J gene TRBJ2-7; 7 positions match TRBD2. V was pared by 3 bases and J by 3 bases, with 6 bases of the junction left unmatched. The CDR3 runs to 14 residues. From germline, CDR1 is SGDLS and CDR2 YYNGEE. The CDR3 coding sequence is TGTGCCAGCAGCGGGGGCGGGAGTAGCTACGAGCAGTACTTC. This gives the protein CASSGGGSSYEQYF.

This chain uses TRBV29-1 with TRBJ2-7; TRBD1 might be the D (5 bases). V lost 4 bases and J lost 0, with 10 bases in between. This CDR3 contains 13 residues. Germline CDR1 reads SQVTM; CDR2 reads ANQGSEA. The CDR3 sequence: CSVGKDSSYEQYF. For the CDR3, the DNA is TGCAGCGTTGGTAAAGACAGCTCCTACGAGCAGTACTTC.

The DNA of the CDR3 is TGTGCCAGCAGCCAAGTAGGAGGCGGGGAGCTGTTTTTT. Translation gives CASSQVGGGELFF. The rearrangement links TRBV3-1 (or the pseudogene TRBV3-2) to TRBJ2-2, with TRBD2 as a possible D gene (5 bases). The CDR3 covers 13 residues. The germline V and J ends were trimmed by 1 base and 7 bases, with 7 bases remaining between them. CDR1 is LGHDT, CDR2 YNNKEL, per germline (reference sequence).

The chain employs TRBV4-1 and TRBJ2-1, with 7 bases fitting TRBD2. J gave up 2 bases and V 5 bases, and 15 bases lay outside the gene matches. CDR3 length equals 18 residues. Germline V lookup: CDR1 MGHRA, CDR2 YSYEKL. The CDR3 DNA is TGCGCCAGCAGCATTCAGCCCCAAGTAGCGGGTACCTACAATGAGCAGTTCTTC. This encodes CASSIQPQVAGTYNEQFF.

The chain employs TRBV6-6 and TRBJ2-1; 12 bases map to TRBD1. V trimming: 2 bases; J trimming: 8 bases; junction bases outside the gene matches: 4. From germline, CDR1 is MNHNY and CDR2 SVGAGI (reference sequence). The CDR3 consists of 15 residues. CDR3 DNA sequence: TGTGCCAGCAGTTACCGGGACAGGGGGCGCGATGAGCAGTTCTTC. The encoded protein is CASSYRDRGRDEQFF.

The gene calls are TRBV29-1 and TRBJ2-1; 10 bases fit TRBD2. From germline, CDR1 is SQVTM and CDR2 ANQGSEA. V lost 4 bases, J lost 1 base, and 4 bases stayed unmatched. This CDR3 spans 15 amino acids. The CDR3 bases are TGCAGCGTTGTGGGACTAGCGTTTTCCTACAATGAGCAGTTCTTC. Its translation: CSVVGLAFSYNEQFF.

The CDR3 loop reads CAWARSGVGYGYTF. CDR3 in DNA: TGTGCCTGGGCGAGGTCAGGGGTAGGCTATGGCTACACCTTC. The chain carries TRBV30 and TRBJ1-2; tentatively, D is TRBD1 (6 bases). CDR1 GTSNPN and CDR2 SVGIG come from the germline V gene (reference sequence). The CDR3 loop spans 14 amino acids. V gave up 5 bases and J gave up 4 bases, with 17 bases separating them.

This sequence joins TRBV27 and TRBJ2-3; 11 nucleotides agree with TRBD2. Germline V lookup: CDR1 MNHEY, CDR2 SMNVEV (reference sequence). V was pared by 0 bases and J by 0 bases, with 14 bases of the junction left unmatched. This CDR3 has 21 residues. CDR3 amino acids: CASSLSRLAGGPWLSTDTQYF. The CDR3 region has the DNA TGTGCCAGCAGTTTATCTCGGCTAGCGGGGGGACCATGGCTTAGCACAGATACGCAGTATTTT.

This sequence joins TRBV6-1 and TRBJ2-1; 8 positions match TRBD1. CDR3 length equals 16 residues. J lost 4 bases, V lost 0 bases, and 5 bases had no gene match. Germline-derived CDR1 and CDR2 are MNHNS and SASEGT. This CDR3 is CASSEADRAGYNEQFF. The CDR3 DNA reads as TGTGCCAGCAGTGAAGCGGACAGGGCAGGTTACAATGAGCAGTTCTTC.

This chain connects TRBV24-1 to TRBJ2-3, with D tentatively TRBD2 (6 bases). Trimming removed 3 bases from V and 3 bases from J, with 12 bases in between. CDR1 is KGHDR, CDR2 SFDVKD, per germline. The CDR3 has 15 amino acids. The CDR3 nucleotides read TGTGCCACCAGTGATACCAAGCGGGCAACAGATACGCAGTATTTT. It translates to CATSDTKRATDTQYF.

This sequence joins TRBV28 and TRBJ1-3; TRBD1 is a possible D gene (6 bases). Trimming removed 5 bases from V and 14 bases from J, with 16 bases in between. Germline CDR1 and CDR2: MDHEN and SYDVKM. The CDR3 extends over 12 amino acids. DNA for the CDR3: TGTGCCAGCAGTCACTGGGGGACACCAGTATATTTT. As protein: CASSHWGTPVYF.

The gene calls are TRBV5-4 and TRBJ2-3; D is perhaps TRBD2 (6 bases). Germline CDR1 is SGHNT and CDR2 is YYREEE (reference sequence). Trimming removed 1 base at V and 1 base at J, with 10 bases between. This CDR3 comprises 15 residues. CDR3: CASSLLPSGTDTQYF. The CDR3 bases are TGTGCCAGCAGCTTGTTGCCTAGCGGCACAGATACGCAGTATTTT.

The CDR3 region has the DNA TGCGCCAGCAGCCAAGTACCCAGCGGCAGCTACAATGAGCAGTTCTTC. Protein: CASSQVPSGSYNEQFF. The chain employs TRBV4-1 and TRBJ2-1; TRBD2 might be the D (5 bases). The germline V gene encodes CDR1 MGHRA and CDR2 YSYEKL. CDR3 size: 16 residues. Trimming left V 1 base short and J 3 bases short, with 13 bases between.